This T cell receptor (beta chain) was obtained from a study of metastatic and nonmetastatic thyroid tumors. TCRdb re-processed the PCR reads through MiXCR. This table holds about 41,000 clones, less than 35% found once. CDR1 and CDR2 (germline): KGHDR, SFDVKD. There are 17 residues in the CDR3. To note about this clone: This may come from a read error, since a much larger clone is one base off.

No treatment had been given to any patient before thyroid surgery. The chain employs TRBV24-1 and TRBJ1-3, with D possibly being TRBD1 (6 bases). The sequence came from a male donor with papillary thyroid cancer or a benign thyroid nodule (not recorded which). Some clones in this sample may be carry-over from other donors' samples. The sequencing sample was made of blood. The chain's CDR3 is CTTSAAPGQLSGNTVYF. CDR3 nucleotide sequence: TGTACCACCAGTGCCGCACCGGGACAACTCTCTGGAAACACCGTATATTTT.